This is a list of T cell receptor beta chains from one sample in a study of blood T cell repertoires in COVID-19. Sequencing used immunoSEQ multiplex PCR; TCRdb keeps in-frame clones, though not all of them. The repertoire holds 97,000 or so clones, with 70% to 90% as singletons. Specimen: peripheral blood. The origin of the receptors is a man in his forties with active or convalescent COVID-19. Each CDR3 is given with its conserved first and last residue. Each record gives: clone size, V gene, D gene, J gene, CDR3 protein, CDR3 DNA. A D gene is named only where the DNA matches it firmly. Clone size is given for some rows only: seen once, a few or many times, or a class if the clone is expanded.

once,TRBV19,TRBD1,TRBJ1-1,CASSRPMTGVNTEAFF,TGTGCCAGTAGTAGGCCAATGACAGGGGTGAACACTGAAGCTTTCTTT
.,TRBV6-5,.,TRBJ1-5,CASSPQRTANQPQHF,TGTGCCAGCAGCCCACAAAGGACAGCGAATCAGCCCCAGCATTTT
once,TRBV7-2,.,TRBJ1-1,CASSTRPTAEAFF,TGTGCCAGCAGCACGCGACCGACAGCTGAAGCTTTCTTT
.,TRBV10-3,TRBD1,TRBJ2-7,CAISAAGTGRNEQYF,TGTGCCATCAGTGCGGCCGGGACAGGCCGAAACGAGCAGTACTTC
.,TRBV4-3,TRBD2,TRBJ2-5,CASSQEYAGGARETQYF,TGCGCCAGCAGCCAAGAGTACGCGGGGGGGGCCCGAGAGACCCAGTACTTC
.,TRBV3-1/TRBV3-2,TRBD1,TRBJ1-6,CASSPRDRYNSPLHF,TGTGCCAGCAGCCCCCGGGACAGATATAATTCACCCCTCCACTTT
.,TRBV12-5,.,TRBJ1-2,CASGLEPLGYTF,TGTGCTAGTGGTTTGGAGCCCCTTGGCTACACCTTC
.,TRBV27,.,TRBJ1-2,CASPGLNYGYTF,TGTGCCAGCCCTGGACTGAACTATGGCTACACCTTC
few,TRBV6-1,TRBD1,TRBJ1-6,CASSEAGRGRLSSYNSPLHF,TGTGCCAGCAGTGAAGCAGGCAGGGGGCGCCTGAGCTCCTATAATTCACCCCTCCACTTT
.,TRBV12-3/TRBV12-4,.,TRBJ1-5,CASSFSGYQPQHF,TGTGCCAGCAGTTTTTCGGGTTATCAGCCCCAGCATTTT
.,TRBV10-3,.,TRBJ1-2,CAISELDTPLYGYTF,TGTGCCATCAGTGAGTTGGACACCCCCCTCTATGGCTACACCTTC
.,TRBV10-3,.,TRBJ2-1,CAVQPGLLINEQFF,TGTGCCGTCCAGCCGGGACTCTTAATCAATGAGCAGTTCTTC
many,TRBV2,TRBD1,TRBJ2-3,CASSADREQYF,TGTGCCAGCAGTGCCGACAGGGAGCAGTATTTT
.,TRBV15,.,TRBJ2-7,CATSRGQLPTYEQYF,TGTGCCACCAGCAGAGGACAGCTTCCTACCTACGAGCAGTACTTC
.,TRBV29-1,.,TRBJ2-7,CSVLRDTGYEQYF,TGCAGCGTCCTCCGGGACACCGGCTACGAGCAGTACTTC
.,TRBV3-1/TRBV3-2,TRBD2,TRBJ2-5,CASSQGTSGAPETQYF,TGTGCCAGCAGCCAAGGGACTAGCGGGGCCCCAGAGACCCAGTACTTC
once,TRBV10-3,.,TRBJ1-1,CAISEAGPLEGTEAFF,TGTGCCATCAGTGAGGCAGGACCCCTCGAGGGCACTGAAGCTTTCTTT
.,TRBV19,.,TRBJ1-5,CASSDRTNQPQHF,TGTGCCAGTAGTGACAGGACGAATCAGCCCCAGCATTTT
.,TRBV7-9,.,TRBJ2-7,CASSSQTGTTLGVQYF,TGTGCCAGCAGCTCACAGACCGGGACAACCCTCGGGGTGCAGTACTTC
.,TRBV3-1/TRBV3-2,.,TRBJ1-5,CASSQDGARNQPQHF,TGTGCCAGCAGCCAAGATGGGGCCCGCAATCAGCCCCAGCATTTT
.,TRBV6-1,TRBD1,TRBJ1-5,CASITDRGRDQPQHF,TGTGCCAGCATCACGGACAGGGGGCGCGATCAGCCCCAGCATTTT
.,TRBV6-5,TRBD2,TRBJ2-3,CARILGGVGTDTQYF,TGTGCCCGCATCCTGGGGGGGGTGGGAACAGATACGCAGTATTTT
.,TRBV3-1/TRBV3-2,TRBD1,TRBJ1-1,CASSRQQGARAFF,TGTGCCAGCAGCCGACAACAGGGGGCGCGAGCTTTCTTT
few,TRBV5-6,.,TRBJ2-7,CASSLALGANYEQYF,TGTGCCAGCAGCTTGGCCTTGGGGGCAAACTACGAGCAGTACTTC
.,TRBV6-6,.,TRBJ1-1,CASSPLPGDTEAFF,TGTGCCAGCAGCCCCCTCCCGGGGGACACTGAAGCTTTCTTT
.,TRBV11-2,.,TRBJ2-2,CASVLSARARTGELFF,TGTGCCAGCGTACTTTCGGCCAGGGCCCGCACCGGGGAGCTGTTTTTT
.,TRBV6-5,.,TRBJ2-7,CASSYSGTSTYEQYF,TGTGCCAGCAGTTACTCCGGGACAAGCACCTACGAGCAGTACTTC
.,TRBV6-5,TRBD1,TRBJ2-2,CASRRTGPDTGELFF,TGTGCCAGCAGGAGGACAGGGCCGGACACCGGGGAGCTGTTTTTT
.,TRBV5-6,TRBD1,TRBJ1-2,CASSLVGRGNYGYTF,TGTGCCAGCAGCTTGGTGGGCAGGGGGAACTATGGCTACACCTTC
.,TRBV27,.,TRBJ2-1,CASSPTSLNEQFF,TGTGCCAGCAGCCCAACTTCCCTGAATGAGCAGTTCTTC
.,TRBV11-2,TRBD1,TRBJ2-7,CASSLAIRDRGSEQYF,TGTGCCAGCAGCTTAGCTATCCGGGACAGGGGATCCGAGCAGTACTTC
.,TRBV2,.,TRBJ2-7,CASSEDGGYEQYF,TGTGCCAGCAGTGAAGATGGCGGGTACGAGCAGTACTTC
.,TRBV27,.,TRBJ2-7,CASSLLTGRYEQYF,TGTGCCAGCAGTTTGCTGACAGGGAGGTACGAGCAGTACTTC